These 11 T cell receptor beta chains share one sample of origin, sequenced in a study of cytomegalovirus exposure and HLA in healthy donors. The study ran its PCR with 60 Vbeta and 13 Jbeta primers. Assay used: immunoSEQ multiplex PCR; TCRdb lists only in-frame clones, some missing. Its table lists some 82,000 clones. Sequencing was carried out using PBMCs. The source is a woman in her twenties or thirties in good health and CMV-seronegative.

The chain's CDR3 is CATSIGQGRVTEAFF. The CDR3 region has the DNA TGTGCCACCAGCATAGGACAGGGTAGGGTCACTGAAGCTTTCTTT. V and J are TRBV15 and TRBJ1-1; 8 bases match TRBD1. The CDR3 consists of 15 residues. Germline CDR1 and CDR2: LNHNV and YYDKDF (reference sequence). V dropped 4 bases and J dropped 4; count of bases not matched to a gene: 8.

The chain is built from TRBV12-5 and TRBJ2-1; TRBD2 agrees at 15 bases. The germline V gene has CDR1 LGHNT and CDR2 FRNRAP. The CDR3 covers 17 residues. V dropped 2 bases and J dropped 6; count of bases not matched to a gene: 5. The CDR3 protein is CASGLTLGLAGGNEQFF. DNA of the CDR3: TGTGCTAGTGGTTTGACCCTGGGACTAGCGGGGGGCAATGAGCAGTTCTTC.

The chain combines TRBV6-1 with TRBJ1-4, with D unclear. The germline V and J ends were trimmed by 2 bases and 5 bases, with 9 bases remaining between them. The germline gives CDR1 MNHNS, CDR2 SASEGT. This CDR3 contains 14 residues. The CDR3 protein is CASSEQVRNEKLFF. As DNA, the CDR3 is TGTGCCAGCAGTGAACAGGTTCGCAATGAAAAACTGTTTTTT.

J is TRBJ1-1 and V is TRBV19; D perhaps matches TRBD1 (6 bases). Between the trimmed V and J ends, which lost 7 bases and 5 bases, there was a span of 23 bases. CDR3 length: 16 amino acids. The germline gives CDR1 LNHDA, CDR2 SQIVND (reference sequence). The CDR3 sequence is CASNTRGLGRRTEAFF. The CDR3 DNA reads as TGTGCCAGTAACACGAGGGGGTTGGGTCGGAGGACTGAAGCTTTCTTT.

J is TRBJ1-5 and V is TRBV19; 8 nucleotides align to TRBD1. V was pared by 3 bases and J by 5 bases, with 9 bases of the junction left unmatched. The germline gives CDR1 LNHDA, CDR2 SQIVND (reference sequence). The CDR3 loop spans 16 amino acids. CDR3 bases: TGTGCCAGTAGTATCCCGGGGACAGGTGGGGATCAGCCCCAGCATTTT. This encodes CASSIPGTGGDQPQHF. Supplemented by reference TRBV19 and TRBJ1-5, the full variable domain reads DGGITQSPKYLFRKEGQNVTLSCEQNLNHDAMYWYRQDPGQGLRLIYYSQIVNDFQKGDIAEGYSVSREKKESFPLTVTSAQKNPTAFYLCASSIPGTGGDQPQHFGDGTRLSIL.

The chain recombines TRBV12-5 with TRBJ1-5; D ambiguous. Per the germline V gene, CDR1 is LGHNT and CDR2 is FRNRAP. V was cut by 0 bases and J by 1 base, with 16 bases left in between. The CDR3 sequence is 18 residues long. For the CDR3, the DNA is TGTGCTAGTGGTTTGGTAACCCGAGGAAGGTCAAGCAATCAGCCCCAGCATTTT. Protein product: CASGLVTRGRSSNQPQHF. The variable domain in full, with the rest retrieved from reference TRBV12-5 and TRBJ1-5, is DARVTQTPRHKVTEMGQEVTMRCQPILGHNTVFWYRQTMMQGLELLAYFRNRAPLDDSGMPKDRFSAEMPDATLATLKIQPSEPRDSAVYFCASGLVTRGRSSNQPQHFGDGTRLSIL.

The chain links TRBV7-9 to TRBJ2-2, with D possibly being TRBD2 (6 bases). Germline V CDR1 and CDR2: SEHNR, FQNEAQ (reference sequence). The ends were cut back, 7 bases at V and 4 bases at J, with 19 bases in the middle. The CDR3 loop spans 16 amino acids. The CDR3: CASNNIGGRSTGELFF. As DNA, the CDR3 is TGTGCCAGCAACAATATAGGAGGGAGGAGCACCGGGGAGCTGTTTTTT.

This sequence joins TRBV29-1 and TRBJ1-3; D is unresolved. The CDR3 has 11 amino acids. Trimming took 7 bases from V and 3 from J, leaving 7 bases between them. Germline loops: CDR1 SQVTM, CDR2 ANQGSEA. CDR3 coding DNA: TGCAGCGCTGAGAGTGGAAACACCATATATTTT. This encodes CSAESGNTIYF.

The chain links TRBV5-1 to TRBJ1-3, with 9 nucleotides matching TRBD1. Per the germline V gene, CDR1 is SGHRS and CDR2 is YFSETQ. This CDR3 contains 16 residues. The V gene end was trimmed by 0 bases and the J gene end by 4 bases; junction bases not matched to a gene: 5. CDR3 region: CASSLDGTGRGNTIYF. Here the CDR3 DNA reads TGCGCCAGCAGCTTGGACGGGACAGGGAGAGGAAACACCATATATTTT.

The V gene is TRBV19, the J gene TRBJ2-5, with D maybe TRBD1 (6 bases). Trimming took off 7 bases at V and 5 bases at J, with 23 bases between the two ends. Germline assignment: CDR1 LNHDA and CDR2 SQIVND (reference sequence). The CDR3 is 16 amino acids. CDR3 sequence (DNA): TGTGCCAGTACCCGGAGGTTGGCAGGGGTTGGGGAGACCCAGTACTTC. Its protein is CASTRRLAGVGETQYF.

This chain's CDR3 is CASSGGTGSEKLFF. In DNA form, the CDR3 reads TGTGCCAGCAGTGGGGGGACAGGGTCCGAAAAACTGTTTTTT. The chain combines TRBV6-1 with TRBJ1-4; TRBD1 aligns across 9 bases. The CDR3 sequence is 14 residues long. V lost 4 bases, J lost 8 bases, and 5 bases stayed unmatched. Per the germline V gene, CDR1 is MNHNS and CDR2 is SASEGT.